The TCR beta chain described here comes from a study of blood T cell repertoires in COVID-19. CDR1 and CDR2 (germline): LNHDA, SQIVND (reference sequence). The CDR3 length is 16 residues. The V gene lost 0 bases and the J gene lost 0 bases, with 9 bases spanning the gap. Clones were read by immunoSEQ multiplex PCR, and TCRdb kept only the in-frame ones, dropping some. The data contain approximately 160,000 clones, around 80% of them singletons. This TCR was sampled from a woman of 80 years or more with active or convalescent COVID-19. V and J are TRBV19 and TRBJ2-4; a weak D match, TRBD1 (6 bases). What was sequenced was peripheral blood. CDR3 coding DNA: TGTGCCAGTAGTATAGAGGGGGCGCGAGCCAAAAACATTCAGTACTTC. It codes for CASSIEGARAKNIQYF.